The present TCR beta chain was sequenced within a study of blood T cell repertoires in COVID-19. About the research overall: Samples taken during acute and convalescent COVID-19 were collected in the United States, Italy and Spain. Sample material is recorded as cDNA or gDNA derived from T cells, B-cell-depleted T cells, or PBMCs.

Per the original methods: Reference gene primers were amplified, and this amplification served to estimate nucleated cell counts. Assay: immunoSEQ multiplex PCR; the TCRdb copy retains only in-frame clones and omits some. The DNA was the basis for D and trimming; V, J and clone size are from that table. The table records some 350,000 clones, over 70% of them present only once. CDR3 size: 14 residues. From germline, CDR1 is MNHEY and CDR2 SMNVEV (reference sequence). The J segment lost 7 bases and the V segment lost 3 bases, leaving 9 bases of the junction unmatched. The V and J genes are TRBV27 and TRBJ2-7; 7 positions match TRBD1. The specimen sequenced was peripheral blood. This clonotype was obtained from a man younger than 40 with active or convalescent COVID-19. This CDR3 reads CASSFDRALKEQYF. CDR3 coding DNA: TGTGCCAGCAGTTTCGACAGGGCTTTGAAGGAGCAGTACTTC.